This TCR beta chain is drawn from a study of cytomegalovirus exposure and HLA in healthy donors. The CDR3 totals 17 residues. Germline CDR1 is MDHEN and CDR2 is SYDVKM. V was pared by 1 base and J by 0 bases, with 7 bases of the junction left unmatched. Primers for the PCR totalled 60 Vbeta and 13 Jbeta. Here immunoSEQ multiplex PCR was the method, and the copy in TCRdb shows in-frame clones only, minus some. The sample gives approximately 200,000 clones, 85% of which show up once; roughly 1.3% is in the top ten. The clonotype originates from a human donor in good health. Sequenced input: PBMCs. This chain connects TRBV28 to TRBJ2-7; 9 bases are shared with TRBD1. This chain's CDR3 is CASSLLRGTGNSYEQYF. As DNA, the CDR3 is TGTGCCAGCAGTTTATTGCGGGGGACAGGGAACTCCTACGAGCAGTACTTC.